These T cell receptor beta chains were read from a single sample in a study of cytomegalovirus exposure and HLA in healthy donors. Clones were read by immunoSEQ multiplex PCR, and TCRdb kept only the in-frame ones, dropping some. This table holds over 200,000 clones, roughly 87% found once. Sequencing used PBMCs. These receptors were collected from a woman younger than 30 in good health and CMV-seropositive. Each CDR3 is given with its conserved first and last residue. A D gene is named only where the DNA matches it firmly. Clone size is stated in some rows and not others, as once, few, many or a class when expanded.

D gene,V gene,clone size,J gene,CDR3 DNA,CDR3 protein
TRBD1,TRBV18,-,TRBJ2-7,TGTGCCAGCTCAGACGGGACAGGGATCTCCACCTACGAGCAGTACTTC,CASSDGTGISTYEQYF
-,TRBV10-1,-,TRBJ1-1,TGCGCCAGCAGAGACAGGATGAACACTGAAGCTTTCTTT,CASRDRMNTEAFF
-,TRBV6-6,-,TRBJ2-7,TGTGCCACCGCCAGGGGAGACGGCTACGAGCAGTACTTC,CATARGDGYEQYF
-,TRBV30,few,TRBJ1-1,TGTGCCTGGACAGGGGTTAGAACTGAAGCTTTCTTT,CAWTGVRTEAFF
TRBD1,TRBV27,once,TRBJ2-3,TGTGCCAGCAGTTTTCTCGGGACAGGGGTGGCGGATACGCAGTATTTT,CASSFLGTGVADTQYF
-,TRBV6-5,-,TRBJ1-4,TGTGCCAGCAGTGGAGGGGAGAATGAAAAACTGTTTTTT,CASSGGENEKLFF
-,TRBV27,-,TRBJ2-5,TGTGCCAGCAGTTTATCGATGCGGAGTGCAGGGGAGACCCAGTACTTC,CASSLSMRSAGETQYF
-,TRBV29-1,-,TRBJ1-5,TGCAGCGTCGGTGGTAGCAATCAGCCCCAGCATTTT,CSVGGSNQPQHF
TRBD1,TRBV15,-,TRBJ2-7,TGTGCCACCAGCGGACAGGGCTACGAGCAGTACTTC,CATSGQGYEQYF
TRBD2,TRBV11-3,-,TRBJ2-2,TGTGCCAGCAGATTCAGTAGCGGGAGGAGGATGATCGGGGAGCTGTTTTTT,CASRFSSGRRMIGELFF
TRBD1,TRBV7-7,-,TRBJ2-1,TGTGCTAGCAGCTCTGAGGGGGCGGGCGATGAGCAGTTCTTC,CASSSEGAGDEQFF
TRBD2,TRBV7-2,-,TRBJ2-1,TGTGCCAGCAACCCCGGGACTAGCGGTGAGCAGTTCTTC,CASNPGTSGEQFF
TRBD1,TRBV7-3,-,TRBJ2-2,TGTGCCAGCAGCCGGACAGGGAGCAACACCGGGGAGCTGTTTTTT,CASSRTGSNTGELFF
TRBD1,TRBV30,-,TRBJ2-1,TGTGCCTGGAGTGTAAGGGACAGTGCCTCCTACAATGAGCAGTTCTTC,CAWSVRDSASYNEQFF
-,TRBV28,once,TRBJ2-1,TGTGCCAGCAGTTTACTCCGGGGGAGCTCCTACAATGAGCAGTTCTTC,CASSLLRGSSYNEQFF
TRBD1,TRBV27,-,TRBJ1-1,TGTGCCAGCAGTTTATCAACGGGACAGGGTGAAGCTTTCTTT,CASSLSTGQGEAFF
TRBD2,TRBV4-1,-,TRBJ2-1,TGCGCCAGCAGCCAAGTCGCTAGCGGGGGAAACAATGAGCAGTTCTTC,CASSQVASGGNNEQFF
-,TRBV6-6,-,TRBJ2-1,TGTGCCAGCAGTAAATTATCCAGCGGCAATGAGCAGTTCTTC,CASSKLSSGNEQFF
-,TRBV7-9,-,TRBJ1-1,TGTGCCAGCAGCCCGACAGCAGAGAACACTGAAGCTTTCTTT,CASSPTAENTEAFF
-,TRBV6-5,-,TRBJ2-1,TGTGCCAGCAGTTACTCACCGGGAAGCTCCTACAATGAGCAGTTCTTC,CASSYSPGSSYNEQFF
TRBD1,TRBV7-9,-,TRBJ1-1,TGTGCCAGCAGCTTCTACAGGGGGCAAGGAGCTTTCTTT,CASSFYRGQGAFF
TRBD2,TRBV6-5,-,TRBJ2-7,TGTGCCAGCAGTTACTCCGGACTAGCACGGGAGCAGTACTTC,CASSYSGLAREQYF
-,TRBV10-2,-,TRBJ1-3,TGCGCCAGCAGTGAACGGGGTTCTGGAAACACCATATATTTT,CASSERGSGNTIYF
TRBD2,TRBV4-1,few,TRBJ2-7,TGCGCCAGCAGCCAAGTGGGTAGCGGGAGCTCCTACGAGCAGTACTTC,CASSQVGSGSSYEQYF
TRBD1,TRBV5-1,-,TRBJ2-1,TGCGCCAGCAGACCGACAGGGGGCTCGTACAATGAGCAGTTCTTC,CASRPTGGSYNEQFF
TRBD2,TRBV30,-,TRBJ2-7,TGTGCCTCAAGCGGGAGGGACTACGAGCAGTACTTC,CASSGRDYEQYF
-,TRBV27,-,TRBJ2-5,TGTGCCAGCAGTACCGGACTGTCCCAAGAGACCCAGTACTTC,CASSTGLSQETQYF
TRBD2,TRBV6-1,-,TRBJ2-3,TGTGCCAGCAGTGGGAGTAGTCGGGAGGGGCTCACAGATACGCAGTATTTT,CASSGSSREGLTDTQYF
TRBD2,TRBV13,-,TRBJ2-7,TGTGCCAGCAGCTTAGAACACACTAGCGGGAGGGCCTACGAGCAGTACTTC,CASSLEHTSGRAYEQYF
-,TRBV15,-,TRBJ1-1,TGTGCCACCAGCAGAGATCCGGGACTGAGGAACACTGAAGCTTTCTTT,CATSRDPGLRNTEAFF
-,TRBV6-5,-,TRBJ2-1,TGTGCCAGCAGGCCCAACAGGGATGAGCAGTTCTTC,CASRPNRDEQFF
TRBD1,TRBV27,-,TRBJ2-7,TGTGCCAGCAGTGAGACAGGGGCAACCTACGAGCAGTACTTC,CASSETGATYEQYF
TRBD1,TRBV27,-,TRBJ1-2,TGTGCCAGCAGCCCCACAGGGGTACGTGGCTACACCTTC,CASSPTGVRGYTF
-,TRBV10-1,-,TRBJ2-3,TGCGCCACCGGGCGGGCCGGAGGTTGCACAGATACGCAGTATTTT,CATGRAGGCTDTQYF
TRBD2,TRBV2,-,TRBJ2-3,TGTGCCAGCAAGACTAGCGGTAGCACAGATACGCAGTATTTT,CASKTSGSTDTQYF
TRBD1,TRBV30,-,TRBJ1-1,TGTGCCTGGGAAAGGGGGTCCAGGGGGACTGAAGCTTTCTTT,CAWERGSRGTEAFF
TRBD1,TRBV27,-,TRBJ2-1,TGTGCCAGCAGTTTTTCCAGGGGGCGACCCTACAATGAGCAGTTCTTC,CASSFSRGRPYNEQFF
-,TRBV10-3,-,TRBJ1-5,TGTGCCATCAGGGAGACAGTTGATAGCAATCAGCCCCAGCATTTT,CAIRETVDSNQPQHF
-,TRBV19,few,TRBJ1-5,TGTGCCCTTTCCGCAGGGCTCCGGAATCAGCCCCAGCATTTT,CALSAGLRNQPQHF
-,TRBV28,-,TRBJ1-2,TGTGCCAGCAGTGACCTACAGGGTCATGGCTACACCTTC,CASSDLQGHGYTF
-,TRBV4-1,-,TRBJ2-2,TGCGCCAGCAGCCAAGATCCTTTGAACACCGGGGAGCTGTTTTTT,CASSQDPLNTGELFF
TRBD2,TRBV28,-,TRBJ2-4,TGTGCCAGCAGTTCTACCATTGGTCCTAGCGGACTAGCCAAAAACATTCAGTACTTC,CASSSTIGPSGLAKNIQYF
TRBD1,TRBV28,few,TRBJ1-2,TGTGCCAGCAGTTTAAGGGGTGGACAGGGAGTAGATGGCTACACCTTC,CASSLRGGQGVDGYTF